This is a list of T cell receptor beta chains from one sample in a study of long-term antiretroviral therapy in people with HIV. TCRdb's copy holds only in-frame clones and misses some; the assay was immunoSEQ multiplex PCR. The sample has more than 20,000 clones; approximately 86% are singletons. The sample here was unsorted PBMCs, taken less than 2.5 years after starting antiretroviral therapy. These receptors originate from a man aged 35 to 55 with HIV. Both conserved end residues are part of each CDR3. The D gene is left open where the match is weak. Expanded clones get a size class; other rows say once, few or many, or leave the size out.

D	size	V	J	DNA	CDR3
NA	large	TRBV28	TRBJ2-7	TGTGCCAGCAGTTTGGTCAGCAGCTCCTACGAGCAGTACTTC	CASSLVSSSYEQYF
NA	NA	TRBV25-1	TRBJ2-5	TGTGCCAGCAGTGAATTTATTGCAGGATACCAAGAGACCCAGTACTTC	CASSEFIAGYQETQYF
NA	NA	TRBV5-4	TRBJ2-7	TGTGCCAGCAGCTTGGACCTATCCTACGAGCAGTACTTC	CASSLDLSYEQYF
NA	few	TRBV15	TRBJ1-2	TGTGCCACCAGCAGAGATACACAGGTGGGTGGCTACACCTTC	CATSRDTQVGGYTF
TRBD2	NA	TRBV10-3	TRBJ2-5	TGTGCCATCAGTGAAGGGCGGGAGGAAAGGGGATTCCAAGAGACCCAGTACTTC	CAISEGREERGFQETQYF
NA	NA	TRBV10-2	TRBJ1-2	TGCGCCAGCAGTGAAAGGGAATGGGCTGGCTACACCTTC	CASSEREWAGYTF
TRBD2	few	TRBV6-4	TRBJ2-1	TGTGCCAGCAGTGCTTTAGGGGAGGGCTACAATGAGCAGTTCTTC	CASSALGEGYNEQFF
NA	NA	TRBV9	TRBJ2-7	TGTGCCAGCAGCGTAGGAATGTTGGGGCGGGACGAGCAGTACTTC	CASSVGMLGRDEQYF
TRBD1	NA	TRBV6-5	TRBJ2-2	TGTGCCAGCAGTTATTCCGGGACAGGGGTTTCCCGGGAGCTGTTTTTT	CASSYSGTGVSRELFF
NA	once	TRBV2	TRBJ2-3	TGTGCCAGCAGTGAAGCCCGCCGGGGGGCGGGGAACACAGATACGCAGTATTTT	CASSEARRGAGNTDTQYF
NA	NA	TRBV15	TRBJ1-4	TGTGCCACCAGCAGAGATCCGGGGGCGGCTAATGAAAAACTGTTTTTT	CATSRDPGAANEKLFF
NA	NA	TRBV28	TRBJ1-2	TGTGCCAGCAGTCCTGGGGACTCCCCAGCCTACTATGGCTACACCTTC	CASSPGDSPAYYGYTF
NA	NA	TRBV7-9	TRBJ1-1	TGTGCCAGCAGCCCTCGATCGGGGGACGCGCCCTTTGAAGCTTTCTTT	CASSPRSGDAPFEAFF
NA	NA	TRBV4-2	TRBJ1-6	TGTGCCAGCAGCCAAGTCGGAGAGGGACCCCTCCACTTT	CASSQVGEGPLHF
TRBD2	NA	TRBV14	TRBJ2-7	TGTGCCAGCAGCCAAGTGGGACTAGCGAACGAGCAGTACTTC	CASSQVGLANEQYF
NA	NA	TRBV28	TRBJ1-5	TGTGCCAGCAGTTTGGAGGCGGCCGCACAGCCCCAGCATTTT	CASSLEAAAQPQHF
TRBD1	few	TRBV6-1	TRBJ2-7	TGTGCCAGCGCCTACAGGGGGAGTTCCTACGAGCAGTACTTC	CASAYRGSSYEQYF
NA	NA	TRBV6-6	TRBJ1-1	TGTGCCAGCAGTTACTCGATGGCAGGGTTTGGGAGTTCGGTCTTT	CASSYSMAGFGSSVF
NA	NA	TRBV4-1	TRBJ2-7	TGCGCCAGCAGCCAACTAGATGGGGAGCTCTCCTACGAGCAGTACTTC	CASSQLDGELSYEQYF
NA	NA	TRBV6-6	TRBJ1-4	TGTGCCAGCAGCCACGGGGGGGTGGGTGAAAAACTGTTTTTT	CASSHGGVGEKLFF
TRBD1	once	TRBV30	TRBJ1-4	TGTGCCGGACAGGCGAGCCAAAATGAAAAACTGTTTTTT	CAGQASQNEKLFF
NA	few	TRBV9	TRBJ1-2	TGTGCCAGCAGCGTAGACCCCCTATATGGCTACACCTTC	CASSVDPLYGYTF
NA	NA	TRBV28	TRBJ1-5	TGTGCCAGCAGTTTACCGGGCGATAATCAGCCCCAGCATTTT	CASSLPGDNQPQHF
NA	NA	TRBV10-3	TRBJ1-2	TGTGCCATCCTTGGTGGCATTAACTATGGCTACACCTTC	CAILGGINYGYTF
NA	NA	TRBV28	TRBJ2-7	TGTGCCAGCGGAAGACAGCTTGTGTACTTC	CASGRQLVYF
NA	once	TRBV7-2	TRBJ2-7	TGTGCCAGCAGCTTAGCGCTCGGGGGTCATACCTACGAGCAGTACTTC	CASSLALGGHTYEQYF
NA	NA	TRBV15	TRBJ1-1	TGTGCCACCAGCAGAGATGGGGGGTCTGGCACTGAAGCTTTCTTT	CATSRDGGSGTEAFF
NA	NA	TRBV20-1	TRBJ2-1	TGCAGTGCTAGTAGGGGGAATGAGCAGTTCTTC	CSASRGNEQFF
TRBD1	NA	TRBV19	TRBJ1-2	TGTGCCAGTAGTATCGCCGGGACAGGGGGCGCGTATGGCTACACCTTC	CASSIAGTGGAYGYTF
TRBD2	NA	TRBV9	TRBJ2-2	TGTGCCAGCAGCGTATCTAGCGGTGTCGGGGAGCTGTTTTTT	CASSVSSGVGELFF
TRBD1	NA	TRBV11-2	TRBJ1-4	TGTGCCAGCAGCCGGGACAGGGGGAGAAAACTGTTTTTT	CASSRDRGRKLFF
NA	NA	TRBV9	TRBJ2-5	TGTGCCAGTACCCCCGGGATAGGGATCCAAGAGACCCAGTACTTC	CASTPGIGIQETQYF
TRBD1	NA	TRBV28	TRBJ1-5	TGTGCCAGCAGTTTACCGACAGGGGTGAATCAGCCCCAGCATTTT	CASSLPTGVNQPQHF
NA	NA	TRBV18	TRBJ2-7	TGTGCCAGCTCCTCAGGGGTGGCCTACGAGCAGTACTTC	CASSSGVAYEQYF
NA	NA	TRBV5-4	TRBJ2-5	TGTGCCAGCAGCTTGGGGGGAGTACAAGAGACCCAGTACTTC	CASSLGGVQETQYF
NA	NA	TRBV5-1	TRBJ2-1	TGCGCCAGCACCGTAATCGGGGGTACCTCCTACAATGAGCAGTTCTTC	CASTVIGGTSYNEQFF
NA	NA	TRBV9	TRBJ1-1	TGTGCCAGCAGCGTAGAGAGGAACACTGAAGCTTTCTTT	CASSVERNTEAFF
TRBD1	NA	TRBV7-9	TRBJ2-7	TGTGCCAGCAGCTTACAAGGGACAGGGAGCCACGAGCAGTACTTC	CASSLQGTGSHEQYF
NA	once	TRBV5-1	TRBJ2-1	TGCGCCAGCAGCTTGGAATTTGGTGGCGAGCAGTTCTTC	CASSLEFGGEQFF
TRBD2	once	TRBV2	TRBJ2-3	TGTGCCAGCAGTGAATTTGGCCTAGCGGTTAGCACAGATACGCAGTATTTT	CASSEFGLAVSTDTQYF
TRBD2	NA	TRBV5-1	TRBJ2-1	TGCGCCAGCAGCTTGTCGCTAGCGGGAGTAGTGATCCATGAGCAGTTCTTC	CASSLSLAGVVIHEQFF
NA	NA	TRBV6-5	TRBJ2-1	TGTGCCAGCAGTTTAGGACGTGAGCAGTTCTTC	CASSLGREQFF
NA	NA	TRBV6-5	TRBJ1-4	TGTGCCAGCAGCTGGTTGGGGGGTAATGAAAAACTGTTTTTT	CASSWLGGNEKLFF
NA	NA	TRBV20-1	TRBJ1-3	TGCAGTGCTGTGGGAAACACCATATATTTT	CSAVGNTIYF
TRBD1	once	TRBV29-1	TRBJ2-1	TGCAGCGCAGGACAGGGGGAGCAGTTCTTC	CSAGQGEQFF
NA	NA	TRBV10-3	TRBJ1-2	TGTGCCATCAGTGATCTACAGGAAAGAACAGGACCTGACGGCTACACCTTC	CAISDLQERTGPDGYTF